What follows are 21 T cell receptor beta chains derived from one specimen sequenced in a study of shared clonotypes between healthy human individuals. The data were produced by immunoSEQ multiplex PCR, yet TCRdb's version contains in-frame clones alone and is incomplete. Of about 100,000 clones listed, less than 75% were seen once; the top ten hold approximately 23%. Sequenced input: memory CD8+ T cells sorted from blood. This sample's subset: CD45RO+ cells pooled with CCR7-negative TemRA cells. All receptors come from a woman aged 30 to 39 in good health.

The V call is TRBV28, the J call TRBJ2-5; tentative D call: TRBD2 (5 bases). Judging by the DNA end, TRBJ2-7 fits better; the J call may be wrong. The CDR3 has 15 residues. The germline V gene has CDR1 MDHEN and CDR2 SYDVKM. CDR3 bases: TGTGCCAGCAGTCCCCTGATGAGGGAGTATGGCGAGCAGTACTTC. Residues: CASSPLMREYGEQYF.

V and J are TRBV7-9 and TRBJ2-3; the match to TRBD1 covers 7 bases. The CDR3 covers 17 residues. Germline loops: CDR1 SEHNR, CDR2 FQNEAQ (reference sequence). V lost 2 bases, J lost 2 bases, and 10 bases stayed unmatched. In DNA, the CDR3 is TGTGCCAGCAGCTTACCGCCGACAGGGCTTAACACAGATACGCAGTATTTT. Its protein is CASSLPPTGLNTDTQYF.

V and J are TRBV7-9 and TRBJ2-5, with 7 bases that match TRBD1. Trimming at V came to 5 bases and at J to 5 bases, leaving 8 bases not matched to a gene. The CDR3 is 14 amino acids. Per the germline V gene, CDR1 is SEHNR and CDR2 is FQNEAQ (reference sequence). This CDR3 reads CASSPQGQRETQYF. CDR3 sequence (DNA): TGTGCCAGCAGCCCACAGGGACAGCGCGAGACCCAGTACTTC. Filled out from reference TRBV7-9 and TRBJ2-5, the complete variable domain reads DTGVSQNPRHKITKRGQNVTFRCDPISEHNRLYWYRQTLGQGPEFLTYFQNEAQLEKSRLLSDRFSAERPKGSFSTLEIQRTEQGDSAMYLCASSPQGQRETQYFGPGTRLLVL.

The J gene is TRBJ2-1, the V gene TRBV6-4; no clear D gene. CDR1 and CDR2 from the germline V gene are MRHNA and SNTAGT. The CDR3 covers 17 residues. V was shortened by 1 base and J by 0 bases, with 13 bases between the two germline ends. CDR3 protein: CASSDWLRSGSYNEQFF. For the CDR3, the DNA is TGTGCCAGCAGTGACTGGCTGAGGTCCGGCTCCTACAATGAGCAGTTCTTC.

This chain joins TRBV25-1 and TRBJ2-1; either TRBD1 or TRBD2 may fit D (6 bases each). This CDR3 spans 16 amino acids. V shed 3 bases and J shed 4 bases, with 16 bases lying between them. Germline loops: CDR1 MGHDK, CDR2 SYGVNS. CDR3 sequence: CASSDSRGLEYNEQFF. CDR3 DNA sequence: TGTGCCAGCAGTGACTCCCGGGGGCTGGAATACAATGAGCAGTTCTTC. Complete variable domain (other parts from reference TRBV25-1 and TRBJ2-1): EADIYQTPRYLVIGTGKKITLECSQTMGHDKMYWYQQDPGMELHLIHYSYGVNSTEKGDLSSESTVSRIRTEHFPLTLESARPSHTSQYLCASSDSRGLEYNEQFFGPGTRLTVL.

This chain uses TRBV27 with TRBJ2-2; 8 bases line up with TRBD2. The ends lost 6 bases at V and 6 bases at J; junction bases unmatched: 6. Germline V gene sequence: CDR1 MNHEY, CDR2 SMNVEV (reference sequence). This CDR3 region has 14 residues. CDR3 sequence (DNA): TGTGCCAGCAGACCGGGACTAGTTTCCGGGGAGCTGTTTTTT. It specifies CASRPGLVSGELFF.

There are many counts of this clone. Distinct nucleotide sequences in the sample also encode this CDR3. The rearrangement links TRBV19 to TRBJ2-5, with D perhaps TRBD1 (5 bases). The ends were cut back, 5 bases at V and 4 bases at J, with 11 bases in the middle. Germline loops: CDR1 LNHDA, CDR2 SQIVND (reference sequence). This CDR3 is 13 amino acids long. The CDR3 protein is CASSWGQGETQYF. DNA for the CDR3: TGTGCCAGTAGTTGGGGTCAGGGAGAGACCCAGTACTTC.

This chain links TRBV27 with TRBJ2-1, with TRBD1 matching over 8 bases. Per the germline V gene, CDR1 is MNHEY and CDR2 is SMNVEV (reference sequence). With V trimmed by 8 bases and J by 5 bases, 11 bases remained unmatched. The CDR3 consists of 15 residues. For the CDR3, the DNA is TGTGCCAGCGGACTCAGGGGGCTCTTTGACAATGAGCAGTTCTTC. It translates to CASGLRGLFDNEQFF.

This chain connects TRBV5-6 to TRBJ2-7; D is uncertain. The V gene's germline CDR1 is SGHDT and CDR2 YYEEEE. The CDR3 is 13 amino acids. Trimming removed 1 base from V and 6 bases from J, with 11 bases in between. CDR3 residues: CASSLSAAREQYF. As DNA, the CDR3 is TGTGCCAGCAGCTTGTCTGCGGCCCGCGAGCAGTACTTC.

V and J are TRBV10-2 and TRBJ2-3, with no clear D. CDR1 WSHSY and CDR2 SAAADI come from the germline V gene. The CDR3 has 14 residues. V gave up 4 bases and J gave up 0 bases, with 8 bases separating them. The CDR3 coding sequence is TGCGCCAGCAGTGGGGTAGCTAGCACAGATACGCAGTATTTT. Translating gives CASSGVASTDTQYF.

The rearrangement uses TRBV15 and TRBJ2-3; the match to TRBD2 covers 8 bases. CDR3 length equals 18 residues. The V and J ends lost 1 base and 11 bases, in that order; junction bases with no gene match: 20. Per the germline V gene, CDR1 is LNHNV and CDR2 is YYDKDF (reference sequence). The CDR3 DNA is TGTGCCACCAGCAGAGCCGCCGGGCGGGCCGGGAGGGCCTTTAAGCAGTATTTT. It encodes CATSRAAGRAGRAFKQYF.

J is TRBJ2-2 and V is TRBV30; 7 bases agree with TRBD1. Unmatched junction bases numbered 13, after V lost 5 bases and J lost 4 bases. Looked up from germline, CDR1 is GTSNPN and CDR2 is SVGIG (reference sequence). The CDR3 covers 16 residues. The CDR3 reads CAWDRVASEATGELFF. The CDR3 coding sequence is TGTGCCTGGGACAGGGTGGCCAGTGAGGCCACCGGGGAGCTGTTTTTT.

The genes are TRBV5-4 and TRBJ2-3, with D perhaps matching TRBD2 (5 bases). There are 14 residues in the CDR3. V lost 0 bases and J lost 3, with 8 bases in between. Germline CDR1 is SGHNT and CDR2 is YYREEE (reference sequence). This CDR3 is CASSLGGRTDTQYF. The CDR3 DNA reads TGTGCCAGCAGCTTGGGTGGGAGAACAGATACGCAGTATTTT.

The chain links TRBV29-1 to TRBJ1-3, with 7 bases matching TRBD1. The CDR3 covers 15 residues. Germline lookup yields CDR1 SQVTM and CDR2 ANQGSEA. V lost 5 bases and J lost 4; bases outside the gene matches: 11. The DNA for the CDR3 is TGCAGCGTTACGGAGACAGGGATGTACGGAAACACCATATATTTT. It codes for CSVTETGMYGNTIYF. Full variable domain (remainder filled in from reference TRBV29-1 and TRBJ1-3): SAVISQKPSRDICQRGTSLTIQCQVDSQVTMMFWYRQQPGQSLTLIATANQGSEATYESGFVIDKFPISRPNLTFSTLTVSNMSPEDSSIYLCSVTETGMYGNTIYFGEGSWLTVV.

There are many counts of this clone. This chain links TRBV29-1 with TRBJ2-3, with 7 bases identical to TRBD2. Trimming at V came to 5 bases and at J to 6 bases, leaving 14 bases not matched to a gene. The CDR3 is 15 amino acids. Germline V gene sequence: CDR1 SQVTM, CDR2 ANQGSEA. The CDR3 loop is CSVPWEGRDLDTQYF. The DNA for the CDR3 is TGCAGCGTTCCCTGGGAGGGACGTGATTTGGATACGCAGTATTTT.

This CDR3 is CASSPQRVGTGAYYGYTF. The CDR3 DNA sequence: TGCGCCAGCAGCCCCCAACGAGTAGGGACAGGGGCTTACTATGGCTACACCTTC. The chain has TRBV4-1 and TRBJ1-2, with 10 bases fitting TRBD1. Germline V gene data show CDR1 as MGHRA and CDR2 as YSYEKL. The CDR3 extends over 18 amino acids. J was trimmed by 3 bases and V by 4 bases; bases with no gene match: 14.

In its sample, this clone was seen a few times. This chain uses TRBV11-3 with TRBJ1-2; D is perhaps TRBD1 (6 bases). The V gene lost 5 bases and the J gene lost 4 bases, with 20 bases spanning the gap. CDR1 is SGHNT and CDR2 is YENEEA in the germline V gene. The CDR3 is 16 residues long. CDR3 residues: CASSPDKGLGGYGYTF. The DNA of the CDR3 is TGTGCCAGCAGCCCTGACAAGGGGTTAGGGGGCTATGGCTACACCTTC.

In this sample, this clone turned up many times. The V and J genes are TRBV6-5 and TRBJ2-5, with a weak D call TRBD2 (6 bases). The germline gives CDR1 MNHEY, CDR2 SVGAGI. This CDR3 has 14 residues. Trimming cost V 10 bases and J 7 bases, with 22 bases left between them. In DNA, the CDR3 is TGTGCCACCCAAGGGACTGCGCAGCAGGGGACCCAGTACTTC. This encodes CATQGTAQQGTQYF.

At least ten counts were recorded for this clone. This chain uses TRBV25-1 with TRBJ2-1, with D unresolved. The germline CDR1 and CDR2 sequences are MGHDK and SYGVNS. V was clipped by 1 base and J by 0 bases, with 10 bases between them. This CDR3 spans 16 amino acids. CDR3 DNA: TGTGCCAGCAGTGAATCCGAAGGCAGCTCCTACAATGAGCAGTTCTTC. It specifies CASSESEGSSYNEQFF.

The rearrangement joins TRBV5-1 to TRBJ2-2, with TRBD2 as a possible D gene (6 bases). The V end was cut by 0 bases, the J end by 6 bases, with 24 bases between. Germline CDR1 and CDR2: SGHRS and YFSETQ. This CDR3 comprises 19 residues. The CDR3 DNA reads TGCGCCAGCAGCTTGGCGCGACTAGTTGCCTTCAGTTACCCCGGGGAGCTGTTTTTT. Encoded protein: CASSLARLVAFSYPGELFF.

This clone was picked up one time. The rearrangement joins TRBV7-2 to TRBJ2-7; 9 bases match TRBD2. Germline CDR1 SGHTA, CDR2 FQGNSA. V lost 3 bases and J lost 2; bases outside the gene matches: 8. The CDR3 is 16 amino acids. The CDR3 DNA follows: TGTGCCAGCAGCTTGTATGTTAGCGGGGGAACCTACGAGCAGTACTTC. It specifies CASSLYVSGGTYEQYF.